The entry below describes one T cell receptor beta chain. This entry comes from a study of control samples from healthy donors and cancer patients. The method was immunoSEQ multiplex PCR; TCRdb's version includes in-frame clones alone and lacks a portion of them. Among some 34,000 clones listed, 93% were seen once. The germline V gene encodes CDR1 LGHNA and CDR2 YNFKEQ. The V gene end was trimmed by 0 bases and the J gene end by 4 bases; junction bases not matched to a gene: 6. The CDR3 is made up of 16 amino acids. The clonotype comes from a man aged 35-49 years with colorectal cancer. The rearrangement uses TRBV4-2 and TRBJ2-1; 7 nucleotides match TRBD2. Sequences were obtained from PBMCs. CDR3 loop: CASSQDLGGGYNEQFF. The DNA for the CDR3 is TGTGCCAGCAGCCAAGATCTGGGCGGGGGTTACAATGAGCAGTTCTTC.